This TCR beta chain was sequenced for a study of vaccination and CD4 T cells after COVID-19. Treatment described: approximately 11-day PBMC culture with coronavirus spike peptide pools or control peptides (ViraFEST assay). Trimming cost V 4 bases and J 7 bases; bases outside gene matches: 6. The CDR3 spans 15 residues. CDR1 and CDR2 from the germline V gene are SGHNT and YYREEE (reference sequence). CD4+ T cells that had been cultured provided DNA sequenced with the Oncomine TCR Beta short-read assay. Scientists extracted genomic DNA from CD4+ T cells grown in culture. TCRdb independently ran MiXCR on the PCR reads; one entry per CDR3 protein. The profile shows roughly 20,000 distinct CDR3 sequences, over 20% of them singletons. Worth noting for this clonotype: Its antigen is undetermined.

The receptor's source is a human donor with COVID-19. The specimen sequenced was cultured CD4+ T cells from blood. This chain connects TRBV5-4 to TRBJ2-2; 11 nucleotides line up with TRBD2. Here the CDR3 DNA reads TGTGCCAGCAGCCTCACGACTAGCGGGGTCGGGGAGCTGTTTTTT. Protein: CASSLTTSGVGELFF.